This TCR beta chain was identified in a study of CD8 T cells in Susac syndrome. TEMRA cells were FACS-enriched, with CD8+ and CD4+ T cells isolated negatively. The authors reverse transcribed 0.5 to 1 ug RNA with random hexamers. From the immunoSEQ multiplex PCR reads, TCRdb called clonotypes with MiXCR, one entry per CDR3 protein. The profile shows fewer than 350,000 distinct CDR3 sequences, approximately 89% of them singletons. CDR3 length: 14 amino acids. Germline CDR1 SNHLY, CDR2 FYNNEI. V lost 8 bases and J lost 0, with 11 bases in between. This clonotype originated in a human donor with multiple sclerosis. The sample taken for sequencing was CD8+ T cells from PBMCs. The chain uses TRBV2 and TRBJ1-5; D is perhaps TRBD1 (5 bases). The CDR3 DNA reads as TGTGCCAGCTGGGACGGATATAGCAATCAGCCCCAGCATTTT. Protein: CASWDGYSNQPQHF.